Listed below are T cell receptor beta chains from one sample, sequenced in a study of cytomegalovirus exposure and HLA in healthy donors. The table came from immunoSEQ multiplex PCR; TCRdb's copy has only in-frame clones and leaves some out. The sample lists around 130,000 clones, 81% seen once, with around 1.9% in the top ten. The sequenced material came from PBMCs. The receptors come from a middle-aged man in good health and CMV-seronegative. The CDR3 runs from the conserved cysteine through the conserved F or W. The D gene is left open where the match is weak. The size of a clone is reported for some rows only, either as once, few or many, or as a class for expanded clones.

j_gene: TRBJ1-2; abundance: few; d_gene: .; len: 11; v_gene: TRBV5-6; CDR3nt: TGTGCCAGCAGCTCCCGCTATGGCTACACCTTC; CDR3aa: CASSSRYGYTF
j_gene: TRBJ2-3; abundance: .; d_gene: TRBD2; len: 17; v_gene: TRBV28; CDR3nt: TGTGCCAGCGAATATTCGGCTAGCGGGGCGCCCACAGATACGCAGTATTTT; CDR3aa: CASEYSASGAPTDTQYF
j_gene: TRBJ2-3; abundance: .; d_gene: .; len: 14; v_gene: TRBV7-9; CDR3nt: TGTGCCAGCAGCGACCCTAGGAACGGAGATACGCAGTATTTT; CDR3aa: CASSDPRNGDTQYF
j_gene: TRBJ1-1; abundance: .; d_gene: .; len: 13; v_gene: TRBV29-1; CDR3nt: TGCAGCGTACGGGGGGGGGACATGGGTGAAGCTTTCTTT; CDR3aa: CSVRGGDMGEAFF
j_gene: TRBJ2-3; abundance: .; d_gene: .; len: 14; v_gene: TRBV5-8; CDR3nt: TGTGCCAGCAGCTTGGTGGGAGTTGCCGATACGCAGTATTTT; CDR3aa: CASSLVGVADTQYF
j_gene: TRBJ2-5; abundance: once; d_gene: .; len: 14; v_gene: TRBV19; CDR3nt: TGTGCCAGTAGTATACCGCGGAACCAAGAGACCCAGTACTTC; CDR3aa: CASSIPRNQETQYF
j_gene: TRBJ1-5; abundance: .; d_gene: .; len: 14; v_gene: TRBV5-6; CDR3nt: TGTGCCAGCAACCGGGAGGGTAGCAATCAGCCCCAGCATTTT; CDR3aa: CASNREGSNQPQHF
j_gene: TRBJ2-1; abundance: .; d_gene: .; len: 14; v_gene: TRBV5-6; CDR3nt: TGTGCCAGCAGCCCCGTCGATGAGGACAATGAGCAGTTCTTC; CDR3aa: CASSPVDEDNEQFF
j_gene: TRBJ2-7; abundance: .; d_gene: .; len: 14; v_gene: TRBV11-3; CDR3nt: TGTGCCAGCAGCCCCCGGGATTCCCCCTACGAGCAGTACTTC; CDR3aa: CASSPRDSPYEQYF
j_gene: TRBJ1-6; abundance: .; d_gene: .; len: 12; v_gene: TRBV30; CDR3nt: TGTGCCTGGGGCCCGGGGGGGGCTTCCCTCCACTTT; CDR3aa: CAWGPGGASLHF
j_gene: TRBJ1-1; abundance: once; d_gene: .; len: 14; v_gene: TRBV5-6; CDR3nt: TGTGCCAGCAGCCGCGGTAGGTCAAGCACTGAAGCTTTCTTT; CDR3aa: CASSRGRSSTEAFF
j_gene: TRBJ2-2; abundance: few; d_gene: .; len: 14; v_gene: TRBV19; CDR3nt: TGTGCCAGTAGTAATCAGGGGAGCACCGGGGAGCTGTTTTTT; CDR3aa: CASSNQGSTGELFF
j_gene: TRBJ2-5; abundance: .; d_gene: TRBD1; len: 16; v_gene: TRBV5-5; CDR3nt: TGTGCCAGCAGCTTGACAGGGGGCCGGTTTGGTGAGACCCAGTACTTC; CDR3aa: CASSLTGGRFGETQYF
j_gene: TRBJ2-7; abundance: once; d_gene: .; len: 15; v_gene: TRBV21-1; CDR3nt: TGTGCCAGCAGAGATCCCGGGACAGCAACCTACGAGCAGTACTTC; CDR3aa: CASRDPGTATYEQYF
j_gene: TRBJ2-2; abundance: .; d_gene: .; len: 13; v_gene: TRBV2; CDR3nt: TGTGCCAGCAATCGGTTCGCCACCGGGGAGCTGTTTTTT; CDR3aa: CASNRFATGELFF
j_gene: TRBJ2-5; abundance: .; d_gene: .; len: 13; v_gene: TRBV7-9; CDR3nt: TGTGCCAGCAGCAGTCTTGAGTGGGAGACCCAGTACTTC; CDR3aa: CASSSLEWETQYF
j_gene: TRBJ2-1; abundance: few; d_gene: TRBD1; len: 14; v_gene: TRBV10-3; CDR3nt: TGTGCCATCAGAAGACAGGGGGCGTACAATGAGCAGTTCTTC; CDR3aa: CAIRRQGAYNEQFF
j_gene: TRBJ1-2; abundance: .; d_gene: TRBD1; len: 14; v_gene: TRBV7-2; CDR3nt: TGTGCCAGCAGCTTACAGGGGGTTGGTTATGGCTACACCTTC; CDR3aa: CASSLQGVGYGYTF
j_gene: TRBJ1-1; abundance: once; d_gene: .; len: 13; v_gene: TRBV11-2; CDR3nt: TGTGCCAGCAGCCGGGCAGGGCACACTGAAGCTTTCTTT; CDR3aa: CASSRAGHTEAFF
j_gene: TRBJ2-1; abundance: .; d_gene: .; len: 14; v_gene: TRBV18; CDR3nt: TGTGCCAGCTCACCAAATGATATGAGCAATGAGCAGTTCTTC; CDR3aa: CASSPNDMSNEQFF
j_gene: TRBJ2-7; abundance: .; d_gene: .; len: 12; v_gene: TRBV30; CDR3nt: TGTGCCATTCACGGGTTCGGGGGAGAGCAGTACTTC; CDR3aa: CAIHGFGGEQYF
j_gene: TRBJ1-5; abundance: .; d_gene: TRBD1; len: 15; v_gene: TRBV5-5; CDR3nt: TGTGCCAGCAGCAACAGGGGGTATAGCAATCAGCCCCAGCATTTT; CDR3aa: CASSNRGYSNQPQHF
j_gene: TRBJ1-2; abundance: few; d_gene: .; len: 13; v_gene: TRBV5-6; CDR3nt: TGTGCCAGCAGCCAGCCCCACCCGGGGGGCTACACCTTC; CDR3aa: CASSQPHPGGYTF
j_gene: TRBJ2-5; abundance: few; d_gene: .; len: 15; v_gene: TRBV7-2; CDR3nt: TGTGCCAGCAGCTTAGTTTCCAGGGCCCAAGAGACCCAGTACTTC; CDR3aa: CASSLVSRAQETQYF
j_gene: TRBJ2-4; abundance: .; d_gene: TRBD2; len: 13; v_gene: TRBV6-5; CDR3nt: TGTGCCAGCGGACTAGCGGGAGATAACAGTCAGTACTTC; CDR3aa: CASGLAGDNSQYF
j_gene: TRBJ2-3; abundance: .; d_gene: TRBD1; len: 14; v_gene: TRBV27; CDR3nt: TGTGCCAGCAGAGGGACAGCCAGCACAGATACGCAGTATTTT; CDR3aa: CASRGTASTDTQYF
j_gene: TRBJ2-7; abundance: .; d_gene: .; len: 12; v_gene: TRBV6-1; CDR3nt: TGTGCCAGCAGTGCTATTGGGAGCGAGCAGTACTTC; CDR3aa: CASSAIGSEQYF
j_gene: TRBJ2-2; abundance: .; d_gene: .; len: 13; v_gene: TRBV10-1; CDR3nt: TGCGCCAGCAGTGAGTCCGGCACCGGGGAGCTGTTTTTT; CDR3aa: CASSESGTGELFF
j_gene: TRBJ1-3; abundance: .; d_gene: .; len: 14; v_gene: TRBV30; CDR3nt: TGTGCCTGGAGGGAACAGGGTGGTGGAAACACCATATATTTT; CDR3aa: CAWREQGGGNTIYF
j_gene: TRBJ1-6; abundance: .; d_gene: TRBD1; len: 18; v_gene: TRBV4-1; CDR3nt: TGCGCCAGCAGCCAAGATCGAGGCACCGGGACAGGGGAATCACCCCTCCACTTT; CDR3aa: CASSQDRGTGTGESPLHF
j_gene: TRBJ1-2; abundance: .; d_gene: .; len: 14; v_gene: TRBV5-8; CDR3nt: TGTGCCAGCAGCAAAGTACAGGGCTTCGGTGGCTACACCTTC; CDR3aa: CASSKVQGFGGYTF
j_gene: TRBJ1-1; abundance: .; d_gene: .; len: 12; v_gene: TRBV30; CDR3nt: TGTGCCTGGAGTGTATCTCGGGCTGAAGCTTTCTTT; CDR3aa: CAWSVSRAEAFF
j_gene: TRBJ2-7; abundance: .; d_gene: TRBD2; len: 16; v_gene: TRBV10-1; CDR3nt: TGCGCCAGCAGTGAGGGACTAGCGGGGGGGGGATACGAGCAGTACTTC; CDR3aa: CASSEGLAGGGYEQYF
j_gene: TRBJ1-1; abundance: few; d_gene: TRBD1; len: 13; v_gene: TRBV7-3; CDR3nt: TGTGCCAGCAGCTTATACAGGGGCACTGAAGCTTTCTTT; CDR3aa: CASSLYRGTEAFF
j_gene: TRBJ1-4; abundance: .; d_gene: TRBD1; len: 15; v_gene: TRBV13; CDR3nt: TGTGCCAGCAGCTCCCGACAGGGGGTAGGTGAAAAACTGTTTTTT; CDR3aa: CASSSRQGVGEKLFF
j_gene: TRBJ1-4; abundance: .; d_gene: TRBD1; len: 18; v_gene: TRBV5-1; CDR3nt: TGCGCCAGCAGCTTGGGGGGACAGTCAGGGAGAACTAATGAAAAACTGTTTTTT; CDR3aa: CASSLGGQSGRTNEKLFF
j_gene: TRBJ2-7; abundance: .; d_gene: TRBD1; len: 14; v_gene: TRBV30; CDR3nt: TGTGCCTGGACCGAGGACAGGGGAAGCCACGAGCAGTACTTC; CDR3aa: CAWTEDRGSHEQYF
j_gene: TRBJ2-5; abundance: once; d_gene: .; len: 16; v_gene: TRBV7-3; CDR3nt: TGTGCCAGCAGCCTTGGCCGTGGGGCAATGGGAGAGACCCAGTACTTC; CDR3aa: CASSLGRGAMGETQYF
j_gene: TRBJ1-6; abundance: .; d_gene: TRBD1; len: 14; v_gene: TRBV7-9; CDR3nt: TGTGCCAGCAGCCCCGGGACAGGGAGGCCACCCCTCCACTTT; CDR3aa: CASSPGTGRPPLHF
j_gene: TRBJ2-1; abundance: .; d_gene: TRBD1; len: 14; v_gene: TRBV5-8; CDR3nt: TGTGCCAGCAGCCAGGGGGCGCGTCACAATGAGCAGTTCTTC; CDR3aa: CASSQGARHNEQFF
j_gene: TRBJ2-7; abundance: .; d_gene: TRBD1; len: 14; v_gene: TRBV7-6; CDR3nt: TGTGCCAGCAGCTTAGACAGGGGGCCCTACGAGCAGTACTTC; CDR3aa: CASSLDRGPYEQYF
j_gene: TRBJ1-2; abundance: once; d_gene: TRBD1; len: 13; v_gene: TRBV6-5; CDR3nt: TGTGCCAGCAGTTACGACAGGGGAGAAGGCTACACCTTC; CDR3aa: CASSYDRGEGYTF
j_gene: TRBJ1-1; abundance: .; d_gene: .; len: 15; v_gene: TRBV4-1; CDR3nt: TGCGCCAGCAGCCAAGTCTACGGAGGGAACACTGAAGCTTTCTTT; CDR3aa: CASSQVYGGNTEAFF
j_gene: TRBJ1-4; abundance: .; d_gene: .; len: 16; v_gene: TRBV7-8; CDR3nt: TGTGCCAGCAGCTCGTGGGGGGGGACAATCGCAGAAAAACTGTTTTTT; CDR3aa: CASSSWGGTIAEKLFF
j_gene: TRBJ2-2; abundance: few; d_gene: .; len: 15; v_gene: TRBV4-3; CDR3nt: TGCGCCAGCAGCCAAACTACAGGGTACACCGGGGAGCTGTTTTTT; CDR3aa: CASSQTTGYTGELFF
j_gene: TRBJ2-3; abundance: once; d_gene: TRBD2; len: 15; v_gene: TRBV28; CDR3nt: TGTGCCAGCAGCCTTCTAGCGGGAGTCACAGATACGCAGTATTTT; CDR3aa: CASSLLAGVTDTQYF
j_gene: TRBJ2-7; abundance: .; d_gene: .; len: 13; v_gene: TRBV5-6; CDR3nt: TGTGCCAGCAGCTTTTTCAGGAACAACGAGCAGTACTTC; CDR3aa: CASSFFRNNEQYF
j_gene: TRBJ2-1; abundance: .; d_gene: .; len: 13; v_gene: TRBV18; CDR3nt: TGTGCCAGCTCCCCCACAACTATCCATGAGCAGTTCTTC; CDR3aa: CASSPTTIHEQFF
j_gene: TRBJ2-2; abundance: .; d_gene: .; len: 12; v_gene: TRBV2; CDR3nt: TGTGCCAGCAGTTCGTCTTTCGGGGAGCTGTTTTTT; CDR3aa: CASSSSFGELFF